This T cell receptor beta chain was sequenced for a study of cytomegalovirus exposure and HLA in healthy donors. As concerns this clone: Its antigen is unknown.

Germline CDR1 SGDLS, CDR2 YYNGEE. Trimming left V 0 bases short and J 0 bases short, with 5 bases between. This CDR3 contains 14 residues. Use of 60 Vbeta and 13 Jbeta primers characterized the PCR. The data were produced by immunoSEQ multiplex PCR, yet TCRdb's version contains in-frame clones alone and is incomplete. The sample spans tens of thousands of clones; the ten largest clones claim about 5%. Overall study results and limits: The authors listed approximately 160 TCR beta chains as cytomegalovirus-associated.

The sequence was obtained from a middle-aged woman in good health and CMV-seropositive. Input material: PBMCs. The V call is TRBV9, the J call TRBJ2-3; unclear D gene. The CDR3 spells CASSVDSSTDTQYF. For the CDR3, the DNA is TGTGCCAGCAGCGTAGATTCTAGCACAGATACGCAGTATTTT.